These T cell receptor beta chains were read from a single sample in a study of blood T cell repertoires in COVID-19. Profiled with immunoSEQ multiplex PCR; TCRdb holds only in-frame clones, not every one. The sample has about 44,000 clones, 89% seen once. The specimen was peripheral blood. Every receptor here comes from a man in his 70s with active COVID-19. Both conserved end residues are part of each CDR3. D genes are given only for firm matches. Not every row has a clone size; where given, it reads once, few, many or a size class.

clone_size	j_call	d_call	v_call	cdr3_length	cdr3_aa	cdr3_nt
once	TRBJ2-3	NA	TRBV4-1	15	CASSPLGASTDTQYF	TGCGCCAGCAGCCCCCTGGGGGCGAGCACAGATACGCAGTATTTT
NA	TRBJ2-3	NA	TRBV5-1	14	CASSLGGGADTQYF	TGCGCCAGCAGCCTGGGGGGGGGCGCAGATACGCAGTATTTT
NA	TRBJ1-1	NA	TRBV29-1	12	CSVAQGRTEAFF	TGCAGCGTTGCCCAGGGGCGCACTGAAGCTTTCTTT
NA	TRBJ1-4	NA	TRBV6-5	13	CAAEGVLNEKLFF	TGTGCGGCAGAAGGAGTACTTAATGAAAAACTGTTTTTT
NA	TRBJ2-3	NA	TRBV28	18	CASSLSGLGSGQADTQYF	TGTGCCAGCAGTTTATCTGGACTGGGGAGCGGGCAAGCAGATACGCAGTATTTT
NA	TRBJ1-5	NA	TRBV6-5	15	CASSSLTGSNQPQHF	TGTGCCAGCAGTTCCTTGACAGGTAGCAATCAGCCCCAGCATTTT
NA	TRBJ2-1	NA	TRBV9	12	CASRPSSDEQFF	TGTGCCAGCAGACCGAGTAGCGATGAGCAGTTCTTC
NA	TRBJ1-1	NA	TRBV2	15	CASSWGRLINTEAFF	TGTGCCAGCAGTTGGGGCAGGTTGATTAACACTGAAGCTTTCTTT
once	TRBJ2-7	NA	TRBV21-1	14	CASSKGEGNDEQYF	TGTGCCAGCAGCAAAGGGGAGGGTAACGACGAGCAGTACTTC
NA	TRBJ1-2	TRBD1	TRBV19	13	CASSPGTEYGYTF	TGTGCCAGTAGTCCCGGGACAGAGTATGGCTACACCTTC
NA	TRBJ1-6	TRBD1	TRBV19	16	CASNNPPGQDNSPLHF	TGTGCCAGTAACAACCCCCCGGGACAGGACAATTCACCCCTCCACTTT
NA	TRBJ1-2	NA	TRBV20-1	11	CSAGSGGGYTF	TGCAGTGCCGGGTCGGGGGGGGGCTACACCTTC
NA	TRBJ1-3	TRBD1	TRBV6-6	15	CASSSTGERGNTIYF	TGTGCCAGCAGTTCGACAGGGGAGCGGGGAAACACCATATATTTT
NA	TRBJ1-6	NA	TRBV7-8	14	CASSLRGRNSPLHF	TGTGCCAGCAGCCTGCGGGGACGTAATTCACCCCTCCACTTT
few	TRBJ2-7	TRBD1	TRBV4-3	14	CASRRTGSSYEQYF	TGCGCCAGCAGGAGGACAGGCAGCTCCTACGAGCAGTACTTC
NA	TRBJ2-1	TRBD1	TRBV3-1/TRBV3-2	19	CASSQEEGTDIERLNEQFF	TGTGCCAGCAGCCAAGAAGAGGGGACAGACATCGAGAGGCTCAATGAGCAGTTCTTC
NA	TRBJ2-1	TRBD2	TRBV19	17	CASSTNRAGGSYNEQFF	TGTGCCAGTAGTACAAACCGAGCGGGGGGGTCCTACAATGAGCAGTTCTTC
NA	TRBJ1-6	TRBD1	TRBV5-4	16	CASSLNRDRVDSPLHF	TGTGCCAGCAGCTTGAACCGGGACAGGGTTGATTCACCCCTCCACTTT
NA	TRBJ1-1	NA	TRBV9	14	CASSLGPGNTEAFF	TGTGCCAGCAGCCTGGGTCCGGGGAACACTGAAGCTTTCTTT
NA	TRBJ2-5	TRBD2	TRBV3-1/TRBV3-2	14	CASRTSGGLETQYF	TGTGCCAGCCGGACTAGCGGGGGCTTAGAGACCCAGTACTTC
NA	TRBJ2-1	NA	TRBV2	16	CASSERGGLVYNEQFF	TGTGCCAGCAGTGAAAGGGGGGGGCTCGTCTACAATGAGCAGTTCTTC
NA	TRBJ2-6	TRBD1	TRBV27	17	CASSIGQGISGANVLTF	TGTGCCAGCAGTATAGGACAGGGTATCTCTGGGGCCAACGTCCTGACTTTC
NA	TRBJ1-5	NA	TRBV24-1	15	CATSAGGRGSQPQHF	TGTGCCACCAGCGCGGGGGGCAGGGGAAGTCAGCCCCAGCATTTT
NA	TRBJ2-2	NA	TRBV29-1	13	CSVGQDNTGELFF	TGCAGCGTTGGACAGGATAACACCGGGGAGCTGTTTTTT
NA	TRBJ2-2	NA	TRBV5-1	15	CASSLAQGNTGELFF	TGCGCCAGCAGCTTGGCCCAGGGGAACACCGGGGAGCTGTTTTTT
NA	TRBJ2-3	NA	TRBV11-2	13	CASSLSGGDTQYF	TGTGCCAGCAGCTTGTCCGGGGGAGATACGCAGTATTTT
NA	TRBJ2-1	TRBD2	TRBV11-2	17	CASSLGLASGGPNEQFF	TGTGCCAGCAGCTTAGGGCTGGCTAGCGGGGGGCCAAATGAGCAGTTCTTC
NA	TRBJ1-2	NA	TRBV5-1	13	CASSLGANYGYTF	TGCGCCAGCAGCTTGGGAGCTAACTATGGCTACACCTTC
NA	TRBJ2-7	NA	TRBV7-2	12	CASRAGTYEQYF	TGTGCCAGCAGGGCGGGGACCTACGAGCAGTACTTC
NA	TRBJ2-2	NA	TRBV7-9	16	CASSFNSDSNTGELFF	TGTGCCAGCAGCTTTAACTCGGACAGTAACACCGGGGAGCTGTTTTTT
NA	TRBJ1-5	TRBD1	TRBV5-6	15	CASSLAGQINEPQHF	TGTGCCAGCAGCTTGGCGGGACAGATCAATGAGCCCCAGCATTTT
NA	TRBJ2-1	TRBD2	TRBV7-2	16	CASSISGGLAGGEQFF	TGTGCCAGCAGCATATCCGGGGGACTAGCGGGGGGTGAGCAGTTCTTC
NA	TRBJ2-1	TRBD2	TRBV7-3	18	CASSPRPTLAGGNNEQFF	TGTGCCAGCAGCCCCCGCCCCACACTAGCGGGGGGGAACAATGAGCAGTTCTTC
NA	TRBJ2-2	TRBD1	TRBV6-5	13	CASSMDRGRELFF	TGTGCCAGCAGTATGGACAGGGGCCGGGAGCTGTTTTTT
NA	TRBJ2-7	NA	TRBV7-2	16	CASSPRRLAESYEQYF	TGTGCCAGCAGCCCCCGCAGGTTAGCGGAGTCCTACGAGCAGTACTTC
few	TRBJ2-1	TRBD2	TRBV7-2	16	CASSLSQLAGGDEQFF	TGTGCCAGCAGCTTATCCCAACTAGCGGGGGGCGATGAGCAGTTCTTC
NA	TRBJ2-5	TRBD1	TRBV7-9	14	CASSFGQAEETQYF	TGTGCCAGCAGCTTCGGACAGGCTGAAGAGACCCAGTACTTC
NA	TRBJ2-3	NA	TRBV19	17	CASSLAGGRGRPDTQYF	TGTGCCAGTAGCCTCGCCGGGGGGAGGGGGAGACCAGATACGCAGTATTTT
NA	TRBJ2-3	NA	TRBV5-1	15	CASSLMRGRTDTQYF	TGCGCCAGCAGCTTGATGCGGGGGCGGACAGATACGCAGTATTTT
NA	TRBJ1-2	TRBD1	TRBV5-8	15	CASLRRGRRDYGYTF	TGTGCCAGCCTGCGAAGGGGGCGTCGGGACTATGGCTACACCTTC
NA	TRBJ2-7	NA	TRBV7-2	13	CASRRNQGYEQYF	TGTGCCAGCAGACGAAACCAGGGGTACGAGCAGTACTTC
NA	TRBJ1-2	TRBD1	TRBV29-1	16	CSVEGGAGTGEGGYTF	TGCAGCGTTGAAGGTGGAGCTGGGACAGGGGAGGGTGGCTACACCTTC
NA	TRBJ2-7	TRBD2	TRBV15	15	CATSRGSGGWYEQYF	TGTGCCACCAGCAGAGGTAGCGGGGGGTGGTACGAGCAGTACTTC